Listed below are T cell receptor beta chains from one sample, sequenced in a study of identical twins. TCRdb fed the 5' RACE reads into MiXCR, producing one record per CDR3 protein. The sample lists roughly 280,000 distinct CDR3 sequences, roughly 9.7% occurring once. The sample also formed part of further work on yellow fever vaccine responses in identical twins.

Sequencing used CD8+ T cells sorted from blood. These receptors originate from a woman aged 18-29 years in good health. Both conserved end residues are part of each CDR3. The D gene is left open where the match is weak. The size entry is marked missing in some rows and otherwise reads once, few, many or a size class.

v_call,d_call,clone_size,j_call,cdr3_nt,cdr3_aa
TRBV28,TRBD1,.,TRBJ2-3,TGTGCCAGCAGTTTAGCCACGCAGGGGGCCCACACAGATACGCAGTATTTT,CASSLATQGAHTDTQYF
TRBV11-2,TRBD2,many,TRBJ2-1,TGTGCCAGCAGCACACCCGGGACTAGCGGGATTGAGCAGTTCTTC,CASSTPGTSGIEQFF
TRBV6-1,.,.,TRBJ2-7,TGTGCCAGCAGTACAGGGCCCTCCTACGAGCAGTACTTC,CASSTGPSYEQYF
TRBV5-1,TRBD1,many,TRBJ2-7,TGCGCCAGCAGTTTCCCAGGACAGGGGTACGAGCAGTACTTC,CASSFPGQGYEQYF
TRBV5-1,.,.,TRBJ2-7,TGCGCCAGCAGCTTACTAACAGGTACTATAGGGGACGAGCAGTACTTC,CASSLLTGTIGDEQYF
TRBV28,.,.,TRBJ2-3,TGTGCCAGCAGCCTCCGCCCCGGGACACCAAACACAGATACGCAGTATTTT,CASSLRPGTPNTDTQYF
TRBV9,.,.,TRBJ2-1,TGTGCCAGCAGATCAACAGGGACCGAGCAGTTCTTC,CASRSTGTEQFF
TRBV11-2,TRBD1,.,TRBJ1-4,TGTGCCAGCAGCCCTTGGGACAGAGAAAAACTGTTTTTT,CASSPWDREKLFF
TRBV11-2,.,few,TRBJ2-7,TGTGCCAGCAGCCTCACCCCCGGGTACGAGCAGTACTTC,CASSLTPGYEQYF
TRBV24-1,TRBD2,many,TRBJ2-5,TGTGCCACCCCATGCCCCTGGCTAGCGGGAGAGAAAGAGACCCAGTACTTC,CATPCPWLAGEKETQYF
TRBV11-2,TRBD1,.,TRBJ2-7,TGTGCCAGCAGCTTATCCCCGGGACAGGGCTACGAGCAGTACTTC,CASSLSPGQGYEQYF
TRBV4-3,TRBD2,few,TRBJ2-3,TGCGCCAGCAGCCAAGATGGCCTAGCGGGACCCTACCCAGGGGTGGATACGCAGTATTTT,CASSQDGLAGPYPGVDTQYF
TRBV3-1,TRBD2,many,TRBJ2-1,TGTGCCAGCAGCCATCATGGGGCGGGAGAAAAGGACAATGAGCAGTTCTTC,CASSHHGAGEKDNEQFF
TRBV18,.,many,TRBJ1-1,TGTGCCAGCTCACCACCGGCGGGCTCGGGAGCTTTCTTT,CASSPPAGSGAFF
TRBV7-9,.,many,TRBJ1-3,TGTGCCAGCAGCTTATCAACGGGGCGCTCTGGAAACACCATATATTTT,CASSLSTGRSGNTIYF
TRBV7-2,.,few,TRBJ1-5,TGTGCCAGCAGCTTACTTGGGGGCGCAGGTCAGCCCCAGCATTTT,CASSLLGGAGQPQHF
TRBV27,.,.,TRBJ2-7,TGTGCCAGCAGTTTACGGGGACTCGGAAGCTCCTACGAGCAGTACTTC,CASSLRGLGSSYEQYF
TRBV7-9,.,few,TRBJ2-3,TGTGCCAGCAGCTCCCGAGTCACCGACGGAGATACGCAGTATTTT,CASSSRVTDGDTQYF
TRBV7-2,.,.,TRBJ2-7,TGTGCCAGCAGTAAAGACAGCTTTTCCTACGAGCAGTACTTC,CASSKDSFSYEQYF
TRBV7-2,TRBD2,few,TRBJ2-7,TGTGCCAGCAGCTTGGTACCTAGCGGGAATTTTTACGAGCAGTACTTC,CASSLVPSGNFYEQYF
TRBV6-2/TRBV6-3,.,many,TRBJ1-1,TGTGCCAGCAGTTACGAAGGGGTTGGGATCGAAAACACTGAAGCTTTCTTT,CASSYEGVGIENTEAFF
TRBV29-1,TRBD1,many,TRBJ2-7,TGCAGCGTGGGGGACAGGGGGAGCGACGAGCAGTACTTC,CSVGDRGSDEQYF
TRBV20-1,.,many,TRBJ2-1,TGCAGTGCTAGCGGGGGAACTTACAATGAGCAGTTCTTC,CSASGGTYNEQFF
TRBV7-6,TRBD2,.,TRBJ2-1,TGTGCCAGCGGGTCGACTAGCGCTACCTACAATGAGCAGTTCTTC,CASGSTSATYNEQFF
TRBV3-1,.,few,TRBJ2-7,TGTGCCAGCAGCCAACGGGAGAACGAGCAGTACTTC,CASSQRENEQYF
TRBV4-3,.,many,TRBJ1-5,TGCGCCAGCAGCCAAGTTTACGGGGATCAGCCCCAGCATTTT,CASSQVYGDQPQHF
TRBV28,.,many,TRBJ1-2,TGTGCCAGCAGCAACTCCACGGGGCTGCGTTATGGCTACACCTTC,CASSNSTGLRYGYTF
TRBV12-3/TRBV12-4,.,many,TRBJ1-5,TGTGCCAGCAGTTTTATAGTGGGGCAAAAGAGCAATCAGCCCCAGCATTTT,CASSFIVGQKSNQPQHF
TRBV4-2,.,.,TRBJ1-2,TGTGCCAGCAGCGAAGACACCGGGACGTCTATTGGCTACACCTTC,CASSEDTGTSIGYTF
TRBV9,.,.,TRBJ2-2,TGTGCCAGCAGCGTCCATACGAGGGTCATGAACACCGGGGAGCTGTTTTTT,CASSVHTRVMNTGELFF
TRBV5-1,TRBD2,many,TRBJ2-5,TGCGCCAGCAGCTTGGTTTCTGCGGGGGGCGTAGAGACCCAGTACTTC,CASSLVSAGGVETQYF
TRBV5-6,.,.,TRBJ2-3,TGTGCCAGCAGCTTCGGCGGGCTCACAGATACGCAGTATTTT,CASSFGGLTDTQYF
TRBV5-1,TRBD1,many,TRBJ2-1,TGCGCCAGCAGCCCGAACCCCGGGACAGGGAATGAGCAGTTCTTC,CASSPNPGTGNEQFF
TRBV7-9,TRBD2,.,TRBJ2-2,TGTGCCAGCAGCTCCACCCCGGCGGGGGAGGGGACCGGGGAGCTGTTTTTT,CASSSTPAGEGTGELFF
TRBV12-3/TRBV12-4,.,few,TRBJ2-5,TGTGCCAGCAATACTGAGTACTTCTCAGAGACCCAGTACTTC,CASNTEYFSETQYF
TRBV10-3,TRBD1,many,TRBJ2-5,TGTGCCATCAGTGACCCGGACAGGGAGGAGACCCAGTACTTC,CAISDPDREETQYF
TRBV10-1,TRBD2,few,TRBJ2-1,TGCGCCAGCAGTGAGTGGCGGGAGGGCAATGAGCAGTTCTTC,CASSEWREGNEQFF
TRBV4-3,TRBD1,many,TRBJ2-7,TGCGCCAGCAGCCAGGGACAGGGCACCTCCTACGAGCAGTACTTC,CASSQGQGTSYEQYF
TRBV3-1,TRBD1,many,TRBJ2-4,TGTGCCAGCAGCCAAGTGTCCCCCCCGCTGACAGGGGTAGCCAAAAACATTCAGTACTTC,CASSQVSPPLTGVAKNIQYF
TRBV7-6,TRBD2,.,TRBJ2-1,TGTGCCAGCAGCTTAGTCCCCTGGCGGGAGGGCCTTGGCAATGAGCAGTTCTTC,CASSLVPWREGLGNEQFF
TRBV11-1,.,few,TRBJ2-6,TGTGCCAGCAGCTCGATCCAGGATCCTTTACCTGGGGCCAACGTCCTGACTTTC,CASSSIQDPLPGANVLTF
TRBV11-2,.,.,TRBJ2-7,TGTGCCAGCAGCCATCCCCAACTAGGCTCCTACGAGCAGTACTTC,CASSHPQLGSYEQYF
TRBV7-9,.,few,TRBJ2-7,TGTGCCAGCAGCTTAATGGGGGGCTACGAGCAGTACTTC,CASSLMGGYEQYF
TRBV7-6,.,.,TRBJ1-1,TGTGCCAGCAGCCCCGCCCAGGGGTCGAACACTGAAGCTTTCTTT,CASSPAQGSNTEAFF